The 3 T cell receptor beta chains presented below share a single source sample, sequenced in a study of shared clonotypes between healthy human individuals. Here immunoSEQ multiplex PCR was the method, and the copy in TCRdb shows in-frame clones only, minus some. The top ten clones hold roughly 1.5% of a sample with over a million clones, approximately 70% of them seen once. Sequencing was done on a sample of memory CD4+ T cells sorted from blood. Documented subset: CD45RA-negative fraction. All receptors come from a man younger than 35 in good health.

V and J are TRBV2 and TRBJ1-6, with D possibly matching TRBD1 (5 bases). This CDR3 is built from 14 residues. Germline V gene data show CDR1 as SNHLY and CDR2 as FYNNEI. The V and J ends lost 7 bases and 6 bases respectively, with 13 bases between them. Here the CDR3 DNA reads TGTGCCAGCATCCTCGGGGGATCTAATTCACCCCTCCACTTT. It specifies CASILGGSNSPLHF. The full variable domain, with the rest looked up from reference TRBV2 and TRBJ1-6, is EPEVTQTPSHQVTQMGQEVILRCVPISNHLYFYWYRQILGQKVEFLVSFYNNEISEKSEIFDDQFSVERPDGSNFTLKIRSTKLEDSAMYFCASILGGSNSPLHFGNGTRLTVT.

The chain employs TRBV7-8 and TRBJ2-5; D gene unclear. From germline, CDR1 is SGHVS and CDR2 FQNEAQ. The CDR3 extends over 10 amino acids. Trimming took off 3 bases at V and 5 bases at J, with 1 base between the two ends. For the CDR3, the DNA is TGTGCCAGCAGCTTGGAGACCCAGTACTTC. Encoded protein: CASSLETQYF.

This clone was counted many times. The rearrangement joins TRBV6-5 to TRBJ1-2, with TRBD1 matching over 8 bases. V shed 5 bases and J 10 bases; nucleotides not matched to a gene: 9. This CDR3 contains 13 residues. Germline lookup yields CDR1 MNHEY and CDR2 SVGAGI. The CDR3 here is CASSEGQGAAYTF. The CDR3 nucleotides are TGTGCCAGCAGTGAAGGGCAGGGGGCTGCCTACACCTTC.